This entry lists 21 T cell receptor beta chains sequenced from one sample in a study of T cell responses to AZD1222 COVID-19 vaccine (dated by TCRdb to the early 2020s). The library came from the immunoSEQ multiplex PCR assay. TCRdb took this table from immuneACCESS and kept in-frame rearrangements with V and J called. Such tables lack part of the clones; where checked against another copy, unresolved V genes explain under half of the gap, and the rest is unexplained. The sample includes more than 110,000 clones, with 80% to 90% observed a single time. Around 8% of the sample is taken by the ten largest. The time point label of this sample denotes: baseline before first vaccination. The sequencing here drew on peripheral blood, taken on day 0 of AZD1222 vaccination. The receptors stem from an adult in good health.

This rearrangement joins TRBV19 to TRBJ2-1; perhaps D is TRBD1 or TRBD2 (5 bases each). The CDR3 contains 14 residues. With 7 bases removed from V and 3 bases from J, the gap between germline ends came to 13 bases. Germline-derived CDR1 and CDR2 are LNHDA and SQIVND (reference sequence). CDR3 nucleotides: TGTGCCAGTATGACGGGACGGAGCTACAATGAGCAGTTCTTC. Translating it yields CASMTGRSYNEQFF.

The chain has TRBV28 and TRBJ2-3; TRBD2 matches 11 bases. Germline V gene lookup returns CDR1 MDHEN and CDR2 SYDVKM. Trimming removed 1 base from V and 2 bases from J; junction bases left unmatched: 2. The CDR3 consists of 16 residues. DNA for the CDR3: TGTGCCAGCAGTTTATCGACTAGCGGGACCACAGATACGCAGTATTTT. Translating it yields CASSLSTSGTTDTQYF. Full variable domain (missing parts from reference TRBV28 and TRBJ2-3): DVKVTQSSRYLVKRTGEKVFLECVQDMDHENMFWYRQDPGLGLRLIYFSYDVKMKEKGDIPEGYSVSREKKERFSLILESASTNQTSMYLCASSLSTSGTTDTQYFGPGTRLTVL.

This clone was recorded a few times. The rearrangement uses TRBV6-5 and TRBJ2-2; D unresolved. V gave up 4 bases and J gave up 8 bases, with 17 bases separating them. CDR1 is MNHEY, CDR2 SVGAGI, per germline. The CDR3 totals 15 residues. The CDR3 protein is CASSFRATKWGELFF. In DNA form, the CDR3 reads TGTGCCAGCAGTTTCCGGGCCACGAAGTGGGGGGAGCTGTTTTTT.

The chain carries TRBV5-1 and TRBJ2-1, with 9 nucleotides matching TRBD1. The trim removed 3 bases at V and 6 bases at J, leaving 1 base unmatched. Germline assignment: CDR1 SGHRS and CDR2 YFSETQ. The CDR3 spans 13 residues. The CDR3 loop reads CASSWGQGNEQFF. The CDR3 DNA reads TGCGCCAGCAGCTGGGGACAGGGCAATGAGCAGTTCTTC.

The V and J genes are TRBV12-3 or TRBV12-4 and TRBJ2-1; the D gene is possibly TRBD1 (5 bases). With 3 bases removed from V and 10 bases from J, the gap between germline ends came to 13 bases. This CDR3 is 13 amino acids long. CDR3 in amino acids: CASSLDNRREQFF. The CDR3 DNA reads TGTGCCAGCAGTTTGGACAACCGGCGGGAGCAGTTCTTC.

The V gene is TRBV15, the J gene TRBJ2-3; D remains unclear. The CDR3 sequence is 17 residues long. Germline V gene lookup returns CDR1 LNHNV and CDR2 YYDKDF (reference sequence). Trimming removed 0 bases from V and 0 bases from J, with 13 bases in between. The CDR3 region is CATSRDLEQSSTDTQYF. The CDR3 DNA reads TGTGCCACCAGCAGAGATCTAGAACAGTCTAGCACAGATACGCAGTATTTT.

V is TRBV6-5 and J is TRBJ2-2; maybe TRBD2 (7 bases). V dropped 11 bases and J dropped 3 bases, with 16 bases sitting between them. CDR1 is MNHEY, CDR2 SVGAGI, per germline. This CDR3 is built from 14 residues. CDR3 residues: CAVRRGAYTGELFF. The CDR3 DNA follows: TGTGCCGTCCGACGGGGGGCCTACACCGGGGAGCTGTTTTTT.

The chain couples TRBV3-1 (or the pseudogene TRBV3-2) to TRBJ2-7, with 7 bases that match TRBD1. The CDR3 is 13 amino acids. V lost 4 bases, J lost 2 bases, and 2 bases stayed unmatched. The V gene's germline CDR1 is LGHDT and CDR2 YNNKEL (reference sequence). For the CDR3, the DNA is TGTGCCAGCAGCCGGGGACAGACCTACGAGCAGTACTTC. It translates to CASSRGQTYEQYF.

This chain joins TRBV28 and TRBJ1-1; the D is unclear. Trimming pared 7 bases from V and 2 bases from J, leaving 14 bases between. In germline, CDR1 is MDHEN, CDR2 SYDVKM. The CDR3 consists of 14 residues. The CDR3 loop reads CASIMSWKNTEAFF. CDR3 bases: TGTGCCAGCATTATGAGTTGGAAAAACACTGAAGCTTTCTTT.

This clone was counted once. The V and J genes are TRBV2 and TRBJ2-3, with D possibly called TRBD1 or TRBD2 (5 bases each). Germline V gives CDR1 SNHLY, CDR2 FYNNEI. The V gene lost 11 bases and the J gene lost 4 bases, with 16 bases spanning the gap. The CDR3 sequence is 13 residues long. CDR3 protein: CAGGVDGSDTQYF. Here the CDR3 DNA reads TGTGCCGGGGGTGTGGACGGATCAGATACGCAGTATTTT.

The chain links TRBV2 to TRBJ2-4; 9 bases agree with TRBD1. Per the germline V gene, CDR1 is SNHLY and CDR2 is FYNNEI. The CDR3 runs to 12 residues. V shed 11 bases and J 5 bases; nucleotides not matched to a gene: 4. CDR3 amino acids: CAGRDRENIQYF. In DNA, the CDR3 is TGTGCCGGGAGGGACAGGGAAAACATTCAGTACTTC.

The CDR3 loop is CASSFGGNPYGYTF. In DNA form, the CDR3 reads TGTGCCAGCAGTTTTGGGGGGAATCCCTATGGCTACACCTTC. The rearrangement uses TRBV27 and TRBJ1-2, with D possibly being TRBD1 (5 bases). Between the trimmed V and J ends, which lost 3 bases and 4 bases, there was a span of 12 bases. The CDR3 is made up of 14 amino acids. Germline CDR1 is MNHEY and CDR2 is SMNVEV (reference sequence).

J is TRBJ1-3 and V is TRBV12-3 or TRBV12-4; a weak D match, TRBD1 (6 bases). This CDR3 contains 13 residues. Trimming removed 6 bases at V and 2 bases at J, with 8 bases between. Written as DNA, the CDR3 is TGTGCCAGCAGCGAGGGGGCTGGAAACACCATATATTTT. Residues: CASSEGAGNTIYF.

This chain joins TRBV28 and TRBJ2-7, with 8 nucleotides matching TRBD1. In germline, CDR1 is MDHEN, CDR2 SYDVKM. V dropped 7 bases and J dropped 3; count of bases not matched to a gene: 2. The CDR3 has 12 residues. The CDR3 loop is CASKGQGYEQYF. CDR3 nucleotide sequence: TGTGCCAGCAAAGGACAGGGCTACGAGCAGTACTTC.

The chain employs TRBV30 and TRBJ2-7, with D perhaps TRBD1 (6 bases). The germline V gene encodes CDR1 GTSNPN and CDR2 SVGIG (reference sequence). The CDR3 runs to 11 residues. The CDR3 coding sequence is TGTGGTTTTGGCAGGGGTTACGAGCAGTACTTC. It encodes CGFGRGYEQYF.

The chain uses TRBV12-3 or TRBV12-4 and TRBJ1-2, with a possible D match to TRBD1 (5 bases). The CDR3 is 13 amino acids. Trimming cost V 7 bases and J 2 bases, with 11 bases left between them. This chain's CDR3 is CASNLGLNYGYTF. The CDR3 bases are TGTGCCAGCAATCTGGGGCTGAACTATGGCTACACCTTC.

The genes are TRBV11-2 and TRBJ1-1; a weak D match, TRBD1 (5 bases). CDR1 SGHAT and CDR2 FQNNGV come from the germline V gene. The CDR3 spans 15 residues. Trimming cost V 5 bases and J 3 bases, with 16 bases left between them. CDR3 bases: TGTGCCAGCAGCCTGCGGAGGGGATGGGACACTGAAGCTTTCTTT. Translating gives CASSLRRGWDTEAFF. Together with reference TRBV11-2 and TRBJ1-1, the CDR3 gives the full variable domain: EAGVAQSPRYKIIEKRQSVAFWCNPISGHATLYWYQQILGQGPKLLIQFQNNGVVDDSQLPKDRFSAERLKGVDSTLKIQPAKLEDSAVYLCASSLRRGWDTEAFFGQGTRLTVV.

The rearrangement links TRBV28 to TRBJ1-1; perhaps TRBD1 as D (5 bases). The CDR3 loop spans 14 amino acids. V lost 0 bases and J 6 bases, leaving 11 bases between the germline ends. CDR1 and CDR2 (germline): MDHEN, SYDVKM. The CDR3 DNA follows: TGTGCCAGCAGTTTATGGGGCGTGGGGGCTGAAGCTTTCTTT. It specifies CASSLWGVGAEAFF.

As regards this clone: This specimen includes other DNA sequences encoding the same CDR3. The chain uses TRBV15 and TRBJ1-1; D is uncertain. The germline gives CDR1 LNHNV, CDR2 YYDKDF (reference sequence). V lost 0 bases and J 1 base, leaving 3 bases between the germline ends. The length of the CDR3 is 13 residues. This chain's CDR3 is CATSREQNTEAFF. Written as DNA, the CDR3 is TGTGCCACCAGCAGAGAACAGAACACTGAAGCTTTCTTT.

This CDR3 is CASSLGPPEDTQYF. The CDR3 bases are TGTGCCAGCAGCTTAGGACCCCCCGAGGATACGCAGTATTTT. The chain is built from TRBV7-9 and TRBJ2-3; D is uncertain. This CDR3 is 14 amino acids long. Trimming removed 1 base at V and 6 bases at J, with 11 bases between. Germline V CDR1 and CDR2: SEHNR, FQNEAQ (reference sequence).

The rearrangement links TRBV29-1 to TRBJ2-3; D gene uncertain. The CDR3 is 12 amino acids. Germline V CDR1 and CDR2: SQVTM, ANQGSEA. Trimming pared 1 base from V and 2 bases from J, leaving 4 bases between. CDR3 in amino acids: CSVEVDTDTQYF. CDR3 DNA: TGCAGCGTTGAAGTCGACACAGATACGCAGTATTTT.